This T cell receptor beta chain stems from a study of blood T cells in healthy people across ages. Study observations and caveats: With age, beta diversity per million T cells declined roughly linearly, significantly by about 37. Naive CD4+ cells and diversity were both higher in long-lived donors than in aged donors. PBMCs left unsorted prevented a conclusive naive versus antigen-experienced comparison.

CDR3 length: 13 residues. With V trimmed by 1 base and J by 6 bases, 2 bases remained unmatched. Germline V gene sequence: CDR1 ENHRY, CDR2 SYGVKD. Details on this clonotype: Its antigen is still unknown.

Together with a sample-barcoded 5' primer, a J-beta primer mix was included in a second PCR lasting about 7 to 11 cycles. Per-sample output comprised a minimum of 2.5 million paired-end reads containing CDR3. MiXCR, applied by TCRdb to the 5' RACE reads, yields one record per CDR3 protein. The repertoire holds about 1.8 million distinct CDR3 sequences, roughly 52% seen once, with approximately 2.1% in the top ten. J is TRBJ1-2 and V is TRBV10-3, with 7 bases identical to TRBD1. The sequence came from a woman aged 35 to 49 in good health. Sequencing used blood. The DNA of the CDR3 is TGTGCCATCAGTGAGTTACAGGGGAATGGCTACACCTTC. It encodes CAISELQGNGYTF.